These 3 T cell receptor beta chains were sequenced from one sample in a study of technical replicates of blood from a few donors (TCRdb year 2017). The library was made by the immunoSEQ multiplex PCR assay. As stored in TCRdb, this immuneACCESS dataset retains in-frame rearrangements with V and J assigned. A fraction of the clones does not appear; measured against another copy, unresolved V genes explain less than half of the discrepancy, and the remainder lacks a known reason. The sample records roughly 100,000 clones, almost 96% of which are singletons. The ten largest clones take up 0.22% of the sample. The sample was T cells isolated from PBMCs. Receptor source: a human donor in good health.

J is TRBJ2-1 and V is TRBV10-3, with 8 bases that match TRBD1. This CDR3 has 18 amino acids. With 3 bases clipped from V and 3 bases from J, the junction kept 13 bases outside the gene matches. Germline V gene lookup returns CDR1 ENHRY and CDR2 SYGVKD. The CDR3: CAISEPGTGVHIYNEQFF. For the CDR3, the DNA is TGTGCCATCAGTGAACCTGGGACAGGCGTACACATCTACAATGAGCAGTTCTTC.

This chain joins TRBV5-4 and TRBJ1-2; 7 positions match TRBD1. Trimming cost V 4 bases and J 8 bases; bases outside gene matches: 8. This CDR3 has 13 residues. Germline CDR1 reads SGHNT; CDR2 reads YYREEE (reference sequence). This CDR3 reads CASSRDRAGGYTF. DNA of the CDR3: TGTGCCAGCAGCAGAGACAGGGCGGGGGGCTACACCTTC.

V gene TRBV30 combines with J gene TRBJ1-4; no clear D. Per the germline V gene, CDR1 is GTSNPN and CDR2 is SVGIG (reference sequence). V was clipped by 3 bases and J by 10 bases, with 12 bases between them. The CDR3 length is 12 residues. The CDR3 DNA follows: TGTGCCTGGAGACCTTCTAGTGGAAAACTGTTTTTT. Its translation is CAWRPSSGKLFF.